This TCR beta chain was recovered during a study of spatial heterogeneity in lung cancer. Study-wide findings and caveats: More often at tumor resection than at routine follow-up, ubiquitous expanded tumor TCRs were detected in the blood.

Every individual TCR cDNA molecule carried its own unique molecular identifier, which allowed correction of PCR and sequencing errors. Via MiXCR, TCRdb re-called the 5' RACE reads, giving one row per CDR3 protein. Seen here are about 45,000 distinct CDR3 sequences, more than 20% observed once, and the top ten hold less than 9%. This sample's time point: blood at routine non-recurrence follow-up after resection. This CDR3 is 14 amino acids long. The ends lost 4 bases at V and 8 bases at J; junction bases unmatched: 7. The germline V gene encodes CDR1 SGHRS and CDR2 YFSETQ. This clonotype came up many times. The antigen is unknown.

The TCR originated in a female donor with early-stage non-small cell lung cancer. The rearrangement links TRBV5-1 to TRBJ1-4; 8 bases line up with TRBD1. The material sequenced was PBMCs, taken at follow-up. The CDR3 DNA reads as TGCGCCAGCAGCCTAGAGGGGACAGGCGAAAAACTGTTTTTT. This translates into CASSLEGTGEKLFF.